Shown below are 23 T cell receptor beta chains from a single sample sequenced in a study of cytomegalovirus exposure and HLA in healthy donors. This PCR relied on a set of 60 Vbeta primers and 13 Jbeta primers. Clones were sequenced by immunoSEQ multiplex PCR, and TCRdb holds only the in-frame ones, with some missing. In the table there are more than 100,000 clones, roughly three fifths of which are singletons. The specimen sequenced was PBMCs. These receptors all come from a woman aged 40 to 50 in good health and CMV-seronegative.

The table lists this clone with a count of one. The chain has TRBV13 and TRBJ2-1; 11 nucleotides line up with TRBD1. The CDR3 sequence is 16 residues long. Germline loops: CDR1 PRHDT, CDR2 FYEKMQ (reference sequence). With 5 bases clipped from V and 6 bases from J, the junction kept 9 bases outside the gene matches. The CDR3 sequence: CASSLLRGTGGNEQFF. CDR3 nucleotides: TGTGCCAGCAGCCTCCTCCGAGGGACAGGGGGCAATGAGCAGTTCTTC.

This clone was picked up a small number of times. The chain's CDR3 is CASRPGQEIQPQHF. The CDR3 bases are TGTGCCAGCAGGCCGGGACAGGAGATTCAGCCCCAGCATTTT. The rearrangement uses TRBV6-5 and TRBJ1-5; the match to TRBD1 covers 8 bases. The CDR3 runs to 14 residues. With V trimmed by 6 bases and J by 6 bases, 7 bases remained unmatched. Germline V gene sequence: CDR1 MNHEY, CDR2 SVGAGI.

Only a few counts were recorded for this clone. The rearrangement joins TRBV28 to TRBJ2-7; D unresolved. Germline CDR1 and CDR2: MDHEN and SYDVKM. CDR3 length: 13 amino acids. V gave up 1 base and J gave up 3 bases, with 7 bases separating them. The CDR3 sequence: CASSLSNSYEQYF. Here the CDR3 DNA reads TGTGCCAGCAGTTTATCCAACAGCTACGAGCAGTACTTC.

This chain joins TRBV29-1 and TRBJ2-3, with 8 bases matching TRBD2. Germline values: CDR1 SQVTM, CDR2 ANQGSEA. V lost 2 bases to trimming and J lost 1 base; unmatched junction nucleotides: 2. CDR3 length: 14 amino acids. The CDR3 spells CSVESGGGTDTQYF. CDR3 bases: TGCAGCGTTGAAAGCGGGGGTGGCACAGATACGCAGTATTTT.

This rearrangement joins TRBV7-2 to TRBJ1-1, with 7 bases matching TRBD1. V was pared by 0 bases and J by 3 bases, with 4 bases of the junction left unmatched. The CDR3 is 15 residues long. Germline V gene lookup returns CDR1 SGHTA and CDR2 FQGNSA. Written as DNA, the CDR3 is TGTGCCAGCAGCTTAGCGACCAGGGGGTACACTGAAGCTTTCTTT. Translated, it gives CASSLATRGYTEAFF.

The chain couples TRBV11-2 to TRBJ2-3, with D perhaps TRBD1 (5 bases). The ends were cut back, 7 bases at V and 5 bases at J, with 10 bases in the middle. The CDR3 contains 12 residues. CDR1 SGHAT and CDR2 FQNNGV come from the germline V gene. The CDR3 DNA is TGTGCCAGCATCCGCAGGGTAGATACGCAGTATTTT. Its translation: CASIRRVDTQYF.

This chain connects TRBV9 to TRBJ1-3, with D unclear. From germline, CDR1 is SGDLS and CDR2 YYNGEE. This CDR3 spans 13 amino acids. V was clipped by 1 base and J by 3 bases, with 5 bases between them. CDR3 in DNA: TGTGCCAGCAGCGTAAATAGTGGAAACACCATATATTTT. Its translation is CASSVNSGNTIYF.

The rearrangement links TRBV2 to TRBJ1-1; 9 bases agree with TRBD1. Germline assignment: CDR1 SNHLY and CDR2 FYNNEI. The J segment lost 0 bases and the V segment lost 4 bases, leaving 6 bases of the junction unmatched. CDR3 length equals 16 residues. CDR3 sequence (DNA): TGTGCCAGCAGTGCCCGGGACAGGGTATTGAACACTGAAGCTTTCTTT. It encodes CASSARDRVLNTEAFF.

This sequence joins TRBV21-1 and TRBJ1-6. TRBV21-1 is a known pseudogene. The CDR3 consists of 12 residues. CDR3 sequence reads: CASSKASSPLHF. In DNA form, the CDR3 reads TGTGCCAGCAGCAAAGCCTCTTCACCCCTCCACTTT.

The chain has TRBV4-1 and TRBJ2-3, with 11 nucleotides matching TRBD2. This CDR3 comprises 18 residues. Trimming at V came to 0 bases and at J to 0 bases, leaving 5 bases not matched to a gene. The germline V gene encodes CDR1 MGHRA and CDR2 YSYEKL. This CDR3 is CASSQEASGGYSTDTQYF. The CDR3 nucleotides read TGCGCCAGCAGCCAAGAAGCTAGCGGGGGGTATAGCACAGATACGCAGTATTTT.

The count of this clone is one. This chain connects TRBV27 to TRBJ1-1, with 12 positions matching TRBD1. The CDR3 has 16 residues. Germline values: CDR1 MNHEY, CDR2 SMNVEV (reference sequence). Germline trimming cut 3 bases from V and 1 base from J; bases unmatched to any gene: 3. CDR3 DNA sequence: TGTGCCAGCAGTTTCGGGACAGGGGGCCCGAACACTGAAGCTTTCTTT. This gives the protein CASSFGTGGPNTEAFF.

The chain joins TRBV5-1 to TRBJ2-5; tentatively, D is TRBD1 (5 bases). Germline lookup yields CDR1 SGHRS and CDR2 YFSETQ. The CDR3 totals 14 residues. With 0 bases removed from V and 5 bases from J, the gap between germline ends came to 11 bases. The CDR3 here is CASSLGQPAETQYF. The CDR3 nucleotides are TGCGCCAGCAGCTTGGGACAGCCGGCGGAGACCCAGTACTTC.

This clone occurred a few times. The rearrangement links TRBV7-9 to TRBJ1-6, with D possibly being TRBD1 (5 bases). V was pared by 1 base and J by 5 bases, with 12 bases between. Germline CDR1 is SEHNR and CDR2 is FQNEAQ (reference sequence). The CDR3 is 16 residues long. For the CDR3, the DNA is TGTGCCAGCAGCTTAGTGGCGGGGACCAATAATTCACCCCTCCACTTT. Amino acids: CASSLVAGTNNSPLHF.

This chain connects TRBV6-5 to TRBJ1-6; unclear D gene. Germline V gives CDR1 MNHEY, CDR2 SVGAGI. This CDR3 contains 14 residues. V shed 0 bases and J shed 13 bases, with 13 bases lying between them. Written as DNA, the CDR3 is TGTGCCAGCAGTTACTCGATGGAGGTTGGGCCCCTCCACTTT. Its protein is CASSYSMEVGPLHF.

The chain joins TRBV5-1 to TRBJ2-7; possible D gene TRBD2, 5 bases. The CDR3 totals 15 residues. V was shortened by 0 bases and J by 1 base, with 11 bases between the two germline ends. Germline loops: CDR1 SGHRS, CDR2 YFSETQ. The CDR3 reads CASSLASGRSYEQYF. CDR3 DNA sequence: TGCGCCAGCAGCTTGGCCTCGGGGAGATCCTACGAGCAGTACTTC. Full variable domain (rest looked up from reference TRBV5-1 and TRBJ2-7): KAGVTQTPRYLIKTRGQQVTLSCSPISGHRSVSWYQQTPGQGLQFLFEYFSETQRNKGNFPGRFSGRQFSNSRSEMNVSTLELGDSALYLCASSLASGRSYEQYFGPGTRLTVT.

The chain links TRBV5-1 to TRBJ1-4; the D is unclear. The CDR3 consists of 15 residues. V was trimmed by 4 bases and J by 7 bases, leaving 17 bases between them. CDR1 SGHRS and CDR2 YFSETQ come from the germline V gene. The CDR3 bases are TGCGCCAGCAGCCAGTCGGGCGGCGGGAGTGAAAAACTGTTTTTT. The encoded protein is CASSQSGGGSEKLFF.

A few counts support this clone. The DNA of the CDR3 is TGCGCCAGCAGCCAACCCTGGCGGGATAATGAAAAACTGTTTTTT. Protein product: CASSQPWRDNEKLFF. This rearrangement joins TRBV4-1 to TRBJ1-4; D is uncertain. CDR3 length: 15 amino acids. Trimming shortened V by 2 bases and J by 4 bases, and 11 bases separated the two germline ends. The germline CDR1 and CDR2 sequences are MGHRA and YSYEKL.

The chain links TRBV5-1 to TRBJ1-1, with D perhaps TRBD1 (6 bases). There are 15 residues in the CDR3. The V end was cut by 1 base, the J end by 0 bases, with 10 bases between. Per germline, CDR1 SGHRS and CDR2 YFSETQ. CDR3 DNA: TGCGCCAGCAGCTTGCCACAGGGCCTGAACACTGAAGCTTTCTTT. Translation gives CASSLPQGLNTEAFF.

This clone was seen just once. Sequence at one end of the junction differs from germline and may be a read error. The chain is built from TRBV28 and TRBJ1-1, with 8 bases identical to TRBD1. This CDR3 contains 15 residues. The germline V gene has CDR1 MDHEN and CDR2 SYDVKM. In nucleotides, the CDR3 is TGTACCAGCAGTCCGGACAGGGAGAGGGGCACTGAAGCTTTCTTT. Amino acid sequence: CTSSPDRERGTEAFF. The full variable domain, with the rest looked up from reference TRBV28 and TRBJ1-1, is DVKVTQSSRYLVKRTGEKVFLECVQDMDHENMFWYRQDPGLGLRLIYFSYDVKMKEKGDIPEGYSVSREKKERFSLILESASTNQTSMYLCTSSPDRERGTEAFFGQGTRLTVV.

V usage is TRBV27 and J usage is TRBJ2-7, with 8 bases aligning to TRBD1. This CDR3 contains 15 residues. V gave up 4 bases and J gave up 2 bases; unmatched junction bases: 7. The germline V gene encodes CDR1 MNHEY and CDR2 SMNVEV (reference sequence). The CDR3 DNA sequence: TGTGCCAGCAGTTCCCTTGACAGGGGTGCCTACGAGCAGTACTTC. Residues: CASSSLDRGAYEQYF.

CDR3 loop: CAWSPGQSNQPQHF. CDR3 nucleotides: TGTGCCTGGAGCCCGGGACAGAGCAATCAGCCCCAGCATTTT. The chain uses TRBV30 and TRBJ1-5; 7 nucleotides line up with TRBD1. After removal of 3 bases from V and 1 base from J, the junction contained 3 bases not matched to a gene. This CDR3 comprises 14 residues. Germline lookup yields CDR1 GTSNPN and CDR2 SVGIG (reference sequence).

The chain combines TRBV7-2 with TRBJ2-3; TRBD1 is a possible D gene (8 bases). V was trimmed by 6 bases and J by 5 bases, leaving 12 bases between them. Germline V gene lookup returns CDR1 SGHTA and CDR2 FQGNSA. The CDR3 runs 13 residues. The CDR3 here is CASRGGTGDTQYF. The CDR3, as DNA: TGTGCCAGCAGGGGGGGGACAGGAGATACGCAGTATTTT.

The chain has TRBV30 and TRBJ1-6; D perhaps matches TRBD1 (6 bases). V was clipped by 7 bases and J by 9 bases, with 16 bases between them. Germline V gives CDR1 GTSNPN, CDR2 SVGIG (reference sequence). This CDR3 has 13 residues. This chain's CDR3 is CALSGGPGSPLHF. For the CDR3, the DNA is TGTGCCTTGAGCGGGGGGCCCGGTTCACCCCTCCACTTT.